This TCR beta chain was captured by sequencing in a study of T cell clonality in common variable immunodeficiency. Findings and caveats of the study: Reportedly, TCR beta sequences from common variable immunodeficiency showed fewer deletions and N-nucleotide insertions. Repertoire-complication correlations in CVID were limited by patient heterogeneity. Shared TCRbeta clones were fewer between CVID subjects than controls.

Trimming took off 6 bases at V and 5 bases at J, with 7 bases between the two ends. The length of the CDR3 is 11 residues. Germline V CDR1 and CDR2: SEHNR, FQNEAQ (reference sequence). The protocol was immunoSEQ multiplex PCR, while the TCRdb copy is restricted to in-frame clones and leaves out a portion. The specimen has 25,000 or so clones, none found just once. This clone was seen only a few times. Its antigen is unknown. From the germline J gene comes the end of the CDR3, since the read stops 3 residues before it. Specimen: peripheral blood mononuclear cells. The chain couples TRBV7-9 to TRBJ2-5; no reliable D call. The TCR comes from a human donor with common variable immunodeficiency. This CDR3 is CASSLYETQYF. The part of the CDR3 DNA that was read is TGTGCCAGCAGTTTGTATGAGACC.